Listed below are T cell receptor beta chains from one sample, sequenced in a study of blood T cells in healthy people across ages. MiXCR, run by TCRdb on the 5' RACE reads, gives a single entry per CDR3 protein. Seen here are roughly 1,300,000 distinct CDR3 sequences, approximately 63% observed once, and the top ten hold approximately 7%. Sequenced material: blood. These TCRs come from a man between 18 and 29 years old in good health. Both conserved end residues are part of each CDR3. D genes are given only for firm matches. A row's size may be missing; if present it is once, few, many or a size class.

CDR3 protein: CASSGGTGNEQYF
CDR3 DNA: TGTGCCAGCAGTGGGGGGACAGGGAACGAGCAGTACTTC
D gene: TRBD1
J gene: TRBJ2-7
clone size: few
V gene: TRBV12-3/TRBV12-4

CDR3 protein: CASSRDTDYGYTF
CDR3 DNA: TGTGCCAGCAGCAGGGACACCGACTATGGCTACACCTTC
D gene: .
J gene: TRBJ1-2
clone size: .
V gene: TRBV5-5

CDR3 protein: CASSSTGQNEQFF
CDR3 DNA: TGTGCCAGCAGCTCAACAGGGCAGAATGAGCAGTTCTTC
D gene: .
J gene: TRBJ2-1
clone size: .
V gene: TRBV6-2/TRBV6-3

CDR3 protein: CAISEPTSGGASEQYF
CDR3 DNA: TGTGCCATCAGTGAGCCAACTAGCGGGGGGGCGAGCGAGCAGTACTTC
D gene: TRBD2
J gene: TRBJ2-7
clone size: .
V gene: TRBV10-3

CDR3 protein: CASSILGTQYF
CDR3 DNA: TGTGCCAGCAGCATCCTCGGAACCCAGTACTTC
D gene: .
J gene: TRBJ2-5
clone size: few
V gene: TRBV6-2/TRBV6-3

CDR3 protein: CASSQDLENEKLFF
CDR3 DNA: TGCGCCAGCAGCCAAGATCTGGAGAATGAAAAACTGTTTTTT
D gene: .
J gene: TRBJ1-4
clone size: .
V gene: TRBV4-1

CDR3 protein: CASSSKQGASGNTIYF
CDR3 DNA: TGCGCCAGCAGCTCCAAACAGGGGGCCTCTGGAAACACCATATATTTT
D gene: TRBD1
J gene: TRBJ1-3
clone size: .
V gene: TRBV5-1

CDR3 protein: CASSPAAGTDTQYF
CDR3 DNA: TGTGCCAGCAGCCCGGCGGCTGGCACAGATACGCAGTATTTT
D gene: .
J gene: TRBJ2-3
clone size: .
V gene: TRBV12-3/TRBV12-4

CDR3 protein: CSSQARDEQFF
CDR3 DNA: TGCAGCTCTCAGGCGAGGGATGAGCAGTTCTTC
D gene: .
J gene: TRBJ2-1
clone size: few
V gene: TRBV20-1

CDR3 protein: CASSPATPLGEQYF
CDR3 DNA: TGTGCCAGCTCACCTGCGACTCCTCTGGGAGAGCAGTACTTC
D gene: .
J gene: TRBJ2-5
clone size: once
V gene: TRBV18